The T cell receptor (beta chain) described here comes from a study of PD-1 blockade in classical Hodgkin lymphoma. General study results and limits: Reasons behind the repertoire differences stay unclear, perhaps disease activity or earlier therapy. TCR diversity in CD4+, not CD8+, cells rose significantly by C4D1. Newly diagnosed patients had diversity similar to the baseline diversity of complete responders.

All patients experienced relapse after autologous stem cell transplantation, and brentuximab vedotin exposure was variable. Complete response, partial response or progressive disease constituted the best response categories observed. The V and J ends lost 0 bases and 2 bases respectively, with 15 bases between them. Per germline, CDR1 SGDLS and CDR2 YYNGEE. The CDR3 totals 17 residues. With respect to this clone: Its antigen is unidentified.

Assay used: immunoSEQ multiplex PCR; TCRdb lists only in-frame clones, some missing. The sample has about 58,000 clones; around 93% are singletons. This specimen consisted of peripheral blood mononuclear cells (PBMCs), obtained before the second cycle of nivolumab. This TCR was sampled from a human donor with classical Hodgkin lymphoma. The chain links TRBV9 to TRBJ1-3; D is ambiguous. The CDR3 nucleotides read TGTGCCAGCAGCGTAGTAGGAGCCTCCCAAGCTGGAAACACCATATATTTT. It is translated as CASSVVGASQAGNTIYF.